These 8 T cell receptor beta chains were all obtained from the same sample, sequenced in a study of T cell responses to AZD1222 COVID-19 vaccine. Here immunoSEQ multiplex PCR was the method, and the copy in TCRdb shows in-frame clones only, minus some. Among about 99,000 clones listed, about nine tenths were seen once. Sample: peripheral blood, taken on day 0 of AZD1222 vaccination. The receptors were sampled from an adult in good health.

This clone showed up just once. The chain combines TRBV7-2 with TRBJ2-7; D ambiguous. Germline CDR1 reads SGHTA; CDR2 reads FQGNSA. Trimming removed 3 bases at V and 0 bases at J, with 9 bases between. The CDR3 loop spans 14 amino acids. CDR3 DNA: TGTGCCAGCAGCTTTGGGCGGTACTCCTACGAGCAGTACTTC. Residues: CASSFGRYSYEQYF.

J is TRBJ2-3 and V is TRBV2; 9 nucleotides match TRBD2. The ends lost 8 bases at V and 5 bases at J; junction bases unmatched: 14. The CDR3 length is 16 residues. The germline CDR1 and CDR2 sequences are SNHLY and FYNNEI. The chain's CDR3 is CASRRGREGKRDTQYF. In DNA form, the CDR3 reads TGTGCCAGCCGGAGGGGGCGGGAGGGGAAGAGAGATACGCAGTATTTT. Full variable domain (missing parts from reference TRBV2 and TRBJ2-3): EPEVTQTPSHQVTQMGQEVILRCVPISNHLYFYWYRQILGQKVEFLVSFYNNEISEKSEIFDDQFSVERPDGSNFTLKIRSTKLEDSAMYFCASRRGREGKRDTQYFGPGTRLTVL.

The V and J genes are TRBV7-2 and TRBJ1-1; a weak D match, TRBD1 (5 bases). Trimming cost V 8 bases and J 2 bases, with 15 bases left between them. Germline V gene lookup returns CDR1 SGHTA and CDR2 FQGNSA. The CDR3 loop spans 14 amino acids. In nucleotides, the CDR3 is TGTGCCAGCGAGTGGGGGGTCAGAAACACTGAAGCTTTCTTT. Translated: CASEWGVRNTEAFF.

The V gene is TRBV13, the J gene TRBJ2-7; D not resolved. CDR1 is PRHDT, CDR2 FYEKMQ, per germline (reference sequence). V was clipped by 1 base and J by 5 bases, with 3 bases between them. The CDR3 has 11 residues. The CDR3 here is CASSLADEQYF. The CDR3 DNA sequence: TGTGCCAGCAGCTTAGCTGACGAGCAGTACTTC.

The chain employs TRBV5-6 and TRBJ1-1; D not certain. The CDR3 covers 14 residues. Germline CDR1 and CDR2: SGHDT and YYEEEE. V was cut by 3 bases and J by 4 bases, with 13 bases left in between. CDR3 nucleotide sequence: TGTGCCAGCAGCTATTCATCGGAGGTCACTGAAGCTTTCTTT. This sequence encodes CASSYSSEVTEAFF.

The genes are TRBV3-1 (or the pseudogene TRBV3-2) and TRBJ2-7, with TRBD2 matching 7 bases. Germline loops: CDR1 LGHDT, CDR2 YNNKEL (reference sequence). This CDR3 spans 13 amino acids. V lost 4 bases to trimming and J lost 1 base; unmatched junction nucleotides: 1. The CDR3 bases are TGTGCCAGCAGCCGGACTAGTTCCTACGAGCAGTACTTC. It specifies CASSRTSSYEQYF.

The chain combines TRBV28 with TRBJ1-2; no reliable D call. Deletions cut 8 bases from V and 2 bases from J, with 15 bases between. This CDR3 comprises 14 residues. The germline V gene has CDR1 MDHEN and CDR2 SYDVKM. In DNA, the CDR3 is TGTGCCAGCGCCGAGGAACAGCTGAACTATGGCTACACCTTC. Amino acids: CASAEEQLNYGYTF.

The chain has TRBV10-1 and TRBJ1-5; TRBD1 is a possible D gene (5 bases). CDR1 and CDR2 (germline): WNHNN, SYGVQD (reference sequence). The CDR3 contains 13 residues. The V and J ends lost 4 bases and 3 bases respectively, with 7 bases between them. The CDR3: CASSAGLNQPQHF. The CDR3 DNA follows: TGCGCCAGCAGTGCAGGGCTCAATCAGCCCCAGCATTTT.